Sequencing of this T cell receptor beta chain was carried out in a study of cytomegalovirus exposure and HLA in healthy donors. Across the whole study: Of a few hundred genotyped donors, approximately 84% clustered with self-reported Caucasian donors. Study findings and constraints: Because they were indistinguishable, some V segments, including TRBV6-2 and TRBV6-3, were excluded. Across donors, most TCRs were seen rarely, yet some public ones were widespread. Among the CMV-associated chains, three were confirmed in vitro as specific for CMV antigens.

Concerning this clone itself: The antigen is unknown.

In the PCR, 60 Vbeta and 13 Jbeta primers were used. Some clones are missing from TCRdb's copy, which holds only in-frame ones; the method was immunoSEQ multiplex PCR. Of 90,000 to 120,000 clones listed, about 79% are singletons. V dropped 5 bases and J dropped 4; count of bases not matched to a gene: 7. There are 14 residues in the CDR3. Germline V lookup: CDR1 GTSNPN, CDR2 SVGIG (reference sequence). This chain uses TRBV30 with TRBJ2-1, with 8 bases that match TRBD1. The sample taken for sequencing was PBMCs. The receptor comes from a man aged 50-59 years in good health and CMV-seropositive. CDR3 protein: CAWSPDRVYNEQFF. CDR3 DNA: TGTGCCTGGTCCCCGGACAGGGTGTACAATGAGCAGTTCTTC.